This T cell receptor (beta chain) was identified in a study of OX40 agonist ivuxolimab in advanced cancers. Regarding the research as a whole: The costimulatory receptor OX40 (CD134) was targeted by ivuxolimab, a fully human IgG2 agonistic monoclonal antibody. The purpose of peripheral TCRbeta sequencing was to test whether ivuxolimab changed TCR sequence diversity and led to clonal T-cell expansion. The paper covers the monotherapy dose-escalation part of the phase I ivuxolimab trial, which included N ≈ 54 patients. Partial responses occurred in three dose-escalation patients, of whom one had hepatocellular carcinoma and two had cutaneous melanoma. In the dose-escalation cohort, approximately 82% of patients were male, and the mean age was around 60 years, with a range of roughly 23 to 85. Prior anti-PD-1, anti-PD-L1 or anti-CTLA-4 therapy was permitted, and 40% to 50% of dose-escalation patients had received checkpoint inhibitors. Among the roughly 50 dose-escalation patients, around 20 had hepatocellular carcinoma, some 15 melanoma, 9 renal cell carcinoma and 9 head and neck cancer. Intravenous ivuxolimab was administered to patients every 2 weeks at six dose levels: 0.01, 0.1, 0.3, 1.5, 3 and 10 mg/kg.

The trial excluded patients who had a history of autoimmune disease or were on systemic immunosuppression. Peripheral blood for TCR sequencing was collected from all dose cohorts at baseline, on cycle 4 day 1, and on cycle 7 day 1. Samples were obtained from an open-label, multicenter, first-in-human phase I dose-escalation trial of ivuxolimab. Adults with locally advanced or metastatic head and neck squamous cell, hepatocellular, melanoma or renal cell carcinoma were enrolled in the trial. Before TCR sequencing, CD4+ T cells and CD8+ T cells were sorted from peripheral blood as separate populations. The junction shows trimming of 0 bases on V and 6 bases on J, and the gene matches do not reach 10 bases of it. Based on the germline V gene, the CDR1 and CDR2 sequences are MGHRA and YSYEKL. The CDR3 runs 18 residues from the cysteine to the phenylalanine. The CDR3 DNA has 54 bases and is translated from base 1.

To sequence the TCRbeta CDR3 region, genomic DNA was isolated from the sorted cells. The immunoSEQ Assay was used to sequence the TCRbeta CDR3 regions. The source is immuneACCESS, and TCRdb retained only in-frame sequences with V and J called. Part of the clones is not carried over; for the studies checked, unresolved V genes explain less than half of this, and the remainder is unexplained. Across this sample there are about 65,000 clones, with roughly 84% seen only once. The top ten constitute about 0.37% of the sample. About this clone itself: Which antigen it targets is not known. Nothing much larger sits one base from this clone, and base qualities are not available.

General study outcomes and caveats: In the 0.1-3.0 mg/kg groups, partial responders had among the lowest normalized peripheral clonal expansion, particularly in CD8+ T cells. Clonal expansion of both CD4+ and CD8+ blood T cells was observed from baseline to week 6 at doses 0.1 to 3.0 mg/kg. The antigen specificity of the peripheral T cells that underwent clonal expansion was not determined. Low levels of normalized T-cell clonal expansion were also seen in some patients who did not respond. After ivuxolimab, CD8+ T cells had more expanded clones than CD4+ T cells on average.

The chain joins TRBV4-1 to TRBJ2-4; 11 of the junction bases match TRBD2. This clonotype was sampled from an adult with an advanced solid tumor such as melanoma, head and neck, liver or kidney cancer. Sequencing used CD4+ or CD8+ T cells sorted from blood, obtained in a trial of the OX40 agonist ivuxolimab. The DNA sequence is TGCGCCAGCAGCCAAGAACTAGCGGGGGCCCCGAGGGGAAACATTCAGTACTTC. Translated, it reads CASSQELAGAPRGNIQYF.